These T cell receptor beta chains were read from a single sample in a study of immune evolution from preneoplasia to lung adenocarcinoma. The assay was immunoSEQ multiplex PCR, and TCRdb's table has in-frame clones only and misses some. There are fewer than 7,500 clones in the sample; 80% occur only once, and 11% lies in the top ten. Sample: FFPE minimally invasive lung adenocarcinoma tissue. The receptors stem from a person between 60 and 80 years old with lung adenocarcinoma. Each CDR3 is given with its conserved first and last residue. The D gene is left open where the match is weak. The size entry is marked missing in some rows and otherwise reads once, few, many or a size class.

clone_size: NA
v_call: TRBV28
d_call: TRBD2
j_call: TRBJ2-2
cdr3_aa: CASSPSSGTRELFF
cdr3_nt: TGTGCCAGCAGCCCTTCTAGCGGTACCAGGGAGCTGTTTTTT

clone_size: NA
v_call: TRBV19
d_call: NA
j_call: TRBJ1-5
cdr3_aa: CASRGRGSNQPQHF
cdr3_nt: TGTGCCAGTAGGGGCAGGGGAAGCAATCAGCCCCAGCATTTT

clone_size: NA
v_call: TRBV7-6
d_call: TRBD2
j_call: TRBJ2-7
cdr3_aa: CASSFAASGIGEQYF
cdr3_nt: TGTGCCAGCAGCTTCGCGGCTAGCGGGATTGGCGAGCAGTACTTC

clone_size: NA
v_call: TRBV9
d_call: NA
j_call: TRBJ1-3
cdr3_aa: CASSATGTSSGNTIYF
cdr3_nt: TGTGCCAGCAGCGCAACCGGGACATCCTCTGGAAACACCATATATTTT

clone_size: once
v_call: TRBV13
d_call: NA
j_call: TRBJ1-1
cdr3_aa: CASSPEKDRRNTEAFF
cdr3_nt: TGTGCCAGCAGCCCGGAAAAGGACAGACGTAACACTGAAGCTTTCTTT

clone_size: NA
v_call: TRBV7-8
d_call: NA
j_call: TRBJ2-3
cdr3_aa: CASSPQTTTDTQYF
cdr3_nt: TGTGCCAGCAGCCCCCAGACTACCACAGATACGCAGTATTTT

clone_size: NA
v_call: TRBV28
d_call: NA
j_call: TRBJ1-2
cdr3_aa: CASEDRAYGYTF
cdr3_nt: TGTGCCAGCGAAGACAGAGCCTATGGCTACACCTTC

clone_size: NA
v_call: TRBV4-1
d_call: NA
j_call: TRBJ1-1
cdr3_aa: CASRFRVNTYTEAFF
cdr3_nt: TGCGCCAGCAGATTCCGGGTGAACACTTACACTGAAGCTTTCTTT

clone_size: NA
v_call: TRBV2
d_call: NA
j_call: TRBJ1-1
cdr3_aa: CASLRASANTEAFF
cdr3_nt: TGTGCCAGCTTAAGGGCCTCCGCGAACACTGAAGCTTTCTTT

clone_size: once
v_call: TRBV19
d_call: TRBD1
j_call: TRBJ2-5
cdr3_aa: CASRTGGQETQYF
cdr3_nt: TGTGCCAGTCGAACAGGGGGCCAAGAGACCCAGTACTTC

clone_size: NA
v_call: TRBV7-2
d_call: NA
j_call: TRBJ2-1
cdr3_aa: CASSPRYNEQFF
cdr3_nt: TGTGCCAGCAGCCCGAGATACAATGAGCAGTTCTTC

clone_size: once
v_call: TRBV19
d_call: TRBD2
j_call: TRBJ2-1
cdr3_aa: CASSTIGLASRGTANEQFF
cdr3_nt: TGTGCCAGTAGTACCATAGGACTAGCGTCCCGAGGTACAGCCAATGAGCAGTTCTTC

clone_size: few
v_call: TRBV5-8
d_call: TRBD2
j_call: TRBJ2-3
cdr3_aa: CASEKGLAGAWDTDTQYF
cdr3_nt: TGTGCCAGCGAAAAGGGGCTAGCGGGAGCGTGGGACACAGATACGCAGTATTTT

clone_size: once
v_call: TRBV9
d_call: NA
j_call: TRBJ1-2
cdr3_aa: CASSALGTQGSQGYTF
cdr3_nt: TGTGCCAGCAGCGCCTTGGGAACACAGGGCTCCCAGGGCTACACCTTC

clone_size: once
v_call: TRBV4-1
d_call: NA
j_call: TRBJ2-7
cdr3_aa: CASSQGPGSSAYEQYF
cdr3_nt: TGCGCCAGCAGCCAAGGGCCGGGTTCTAGCGCCTACGAGCAGTACTTC

clone_size: NA
v_call: TRBV6-1
d_call: NA
j_call: TRBJ1-3
cdr3_aa: CASSGRSGNTIYF
cdr3_nt: TGTGCCAGCAGTGGTCGATCTGGAAACACCATATATTTT

clone_size: NA
v_call: TRBV27
d_call: NA
j_call: TRBJ2-1
cdr3_aa: CASSFSSSSYNEQFF
cdr3_nt: TGTGCCAGCAGTTTCTCTAGTAGTTCCTACAATGAGCAGTTCTTC

clone_size: once
v_call: TRBV12-5
d_call: TRBD2
j_call: TRBJ2-1
cdr3_aa: CASGLFRGVRSSYNEQFF
cdr3_nt: TGTGCTAGTGGTTTGTTTCGGGGGGTCAGGAGCTCCTACAATGAGCAGTTCTTC

clone_size: once
v_call: TRBV9
d_call: TRBD2
j_call: TRBJ2-3
cdr3_aa: CASSVEGTSGGFSTDTQYF
cdr3_nt: TGTGCCAGCAGCGTAGAGGGAACTAGCGGTGGATTTAGCACAGATACGCAGTATTTT

clone_size: NA
v_call: TRBV11-2
d_call: NA
j_call: TRBJ2-2
cdr3_aa: CASSPYVRANTGELFF
cdr3_nt: TGTGCCAGCAGCCCCTATGTGAGGGCGAACACCGGGGAGCTGTTTTTT

clone_size: NA
v_call: TRBV7-6
d_call: TRBD1
j_call: TRBJ2-7
cdr3_aa: CASSPAGRGTSYEQYF
cdr3_nt: TGTGCCAGCAGCCCCGCGGGCAGGGGGACCTCCTACGAGCAGTACTTC

clone_size: NA
v_call: TRBV7-2
d_call: NA
j_call: TRBJ1-2
cdr3_aa: CASSLGSSGSGYGYTF
cdr3_nt: TGTGCCAGCAGCTTAGGGTCTTCGGGAAGTGGCTATGGCTACACCTTC

clone_size: NA
v_call: TRBV30
d_call: NA
j_call: TRBJ1-2
cdr3_aa: CAWTGSYGYTF
cdr3_nt: TGTGCCTGGACAGGGTCCTATGGCTACACCTTC

clone_size: NA
v_call: TRBV5-6
d_call: NA
j_call: TRBJ2-3
cdr3_aa: CASSLLGPDTQYF
cdr3_nt: TGTGCCAGCAGCTTATTGGGACCCGATACGCAGTATTTT

clone_size: NA
v_call: TRBV19
d_call: NA
j_call: TRBJ2-1
cdr3_aa: CASALYSDYNEQFF
cdr3_nt: TGTGCCAGTGCGTTGTACAGCGATTACAATGAGCAGTTCTTC

clone_size: few
v_call: TRBV4-2
d_call: TRBD2
j_call: TRBJ2-1
cdr3_aa: CASSLGTSGLNEQFF
cdr3_nt: TGTGCCAGCAGCCTCGGGACTAGCGGACTCAATGAGCAGTTCTTC